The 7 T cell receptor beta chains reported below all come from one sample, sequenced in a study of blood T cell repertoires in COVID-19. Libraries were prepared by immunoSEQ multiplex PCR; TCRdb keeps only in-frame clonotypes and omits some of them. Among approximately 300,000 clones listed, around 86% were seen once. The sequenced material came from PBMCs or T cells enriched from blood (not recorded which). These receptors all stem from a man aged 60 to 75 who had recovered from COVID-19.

The CDR3: CASSGGQGSTDTQYF. Here the CDR3 DNA reads TGTGCCAGCAGTGGCGGACAGGGGAGCACAGATACGCAGTATTTT. The gene calls are TRBV6-4 and TRBJ2-3, with 9 bases fitting TRBD1. V lost 4 bases, J lost 0 bases, and 2 bases stayed unmatched. In germline, CDR1 is MRHNA, CDR2 SNTAGT. This CDR3 contains 15 residues.

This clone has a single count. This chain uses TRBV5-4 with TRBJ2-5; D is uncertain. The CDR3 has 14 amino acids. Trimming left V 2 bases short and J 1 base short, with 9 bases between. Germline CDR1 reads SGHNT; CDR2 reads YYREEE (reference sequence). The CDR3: CASSLANVQETQYF. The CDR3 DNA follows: TGTGCCAGCAGCTTAGCGAACGTCCAAGAGACCCAGTACTTC. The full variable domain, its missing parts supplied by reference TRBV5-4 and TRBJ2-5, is ETGVTQSPTHLIKTRGQQVTLRCSSQSGHNTVSWYQQALGQGPQFIFQYYREEENGRGNFPPRFSGLQFPNYSSELNVNALELDDSALYLCASSLANVQETQYFGPGTRLLVL.

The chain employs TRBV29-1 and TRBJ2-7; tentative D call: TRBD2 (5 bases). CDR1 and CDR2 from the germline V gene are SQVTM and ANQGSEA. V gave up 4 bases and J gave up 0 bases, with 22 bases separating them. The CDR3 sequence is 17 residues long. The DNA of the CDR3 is TGCAGCGTTGTATTTTATCTCGCGGGTCCCCCCTCCTACGAGCAGTACTTC. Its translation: CSVVFYLAGPPSYEQYF.

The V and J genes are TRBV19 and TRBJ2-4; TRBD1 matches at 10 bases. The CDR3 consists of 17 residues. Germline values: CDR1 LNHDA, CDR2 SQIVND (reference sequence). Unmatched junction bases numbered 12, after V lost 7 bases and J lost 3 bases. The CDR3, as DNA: TGTGCCAGTACCCTTAGGACCGGGACAGGGGACAAAAACATTCAGTACTTC. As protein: CASTLRTGTGDKNIQYF.

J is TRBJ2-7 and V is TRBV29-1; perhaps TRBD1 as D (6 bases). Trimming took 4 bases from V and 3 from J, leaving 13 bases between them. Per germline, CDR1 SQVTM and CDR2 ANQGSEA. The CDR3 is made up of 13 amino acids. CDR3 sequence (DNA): TGCAGCGTTGCCCCCGGGACATACTACGAGCAGTACTTC. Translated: CSVAPGTYYEQYF.

The CDR3 sequence is CASSSGGQPQHF. Written as DNA, the CDR3 is TGTGCCAGCAGTTCAGGGGGACAGCCCCAGCATTTT. V gene TRBV7-2 combines with J gene TRBJ1-5, with 7 bases aligning to TRBD1. The CDR3 sequence is 12 residues long. Germline V gene lookup returns CDR1 SGHTA and CDR2 FQGNSA. With 6 bases clipped from V and 7 bases from J, the junction kept 3 bases outside the gene matches.

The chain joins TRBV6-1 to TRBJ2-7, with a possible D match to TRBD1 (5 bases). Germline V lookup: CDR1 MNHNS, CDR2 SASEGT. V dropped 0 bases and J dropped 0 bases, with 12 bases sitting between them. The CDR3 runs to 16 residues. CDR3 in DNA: TGTGCCAGCAGTGAAGCGGCAAAAGACAGCTCCTACGAGCAGTACTTC. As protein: CASSEAAKDSSYEQYF.